These 20 T cell receptor beta chains were sequenced from one sample in a study of blood T cell repertoires in COVID-19. The protocol was immunoSEQ multiplex PCR, while the TCRdb copy is restricted to in-frame clones and leaves out a portion. The sample has over 60,000 clones, roughly nine tenths seen once. The specimen was peripheral blood. These receptor sequences come from a woman between 55 and 75 years old with acute or convalescent COVID-19.

This chain uses TRBV4-1 with TRBJ2-4; 8 bases are shared with TRBD1. With V trimmed by 4 bases and J by 6 bases, 5 bases remained unmatched. Germline loops: CDR1 MGHRA, CDR2 YSYEKL. This CDR3 comprises 14 residues. As DNA, the CDR3 is TGCGCCAGCAGCCCAGGGACAGGATTAAACATTCAGTACTTC. It codes for CASSPGTGLNIQYF.

The V call is TRBV5-6, the J call TRBJ1-5; D remains unclear. From germline, CDR1 is SGHDT and CDR2 YYEEEE. Trimming left V 0 bases short and J 5 bases short, with 15 bases between. The length of the CDR3 is 16 residues. As DNA, the CDR3 is TGTGCCAGCAGCTTGGCCGAGGCCCGCCAATATCAGCCCCAGCATTTT. This gives the protein CASSLAEARQYQPQHF.

The J gene is TRBJ1-2, the V gene TRBV7-9; D is uncertain. This CDR3 region has 12 residues. Germline loops: CDR1 SEHNR, CDR2 FQNEAQ (reference sequence). V was pared by 2 bases and J by 3 bases, with 4 bases between. CDR3 residues: CASSLQDYGYTF. CDR3 DNA sequence: TGTGCCAGCAGCTTACAGGACTATGGCTACACCTTC. Full variable domain (rest looked up from reference TRBV7-9 and TRBJ1-2): DTGVSQNPRHKITKRGQNVTFRCDPISEHNRLYWYRQTLGQGPEFLTYFQNEAQLEKSRLLSDRFSAERPKGSFSTLEIQRTEQGDSAMYLCASSLQDYGYTFGSGTRLTVV.

This clone came up once. This rearrangement joins TRBV4-2 to TRBJ2-7; D may be TRBD2 (6 bases). Between the trimmed V and J ends, which lost 4 bases and 3 bases, there was a span of 19 bases. Per the germline V gene, CDR1 is LGHNA and CDR2 is YNFKEQ. The CDR3 length is 16 residues. CDR3: CASSRDLTSDSYEQYF. In nucleotides, the CDR3 is TGTGCCAGCAGCCGGGACTTAACCAGTGATAGCTACGAGCAGTACTTC.

V is TRBV5-1 and J is TRBJ1-2, with 7 bases identical to TRBD1. V lost 4 bases and J lost 8; bases outside the gene matches: 17. There are 16 residues in the CDR3. The germline CDR1 and CDR2 sequences are SGHRS and YFSETQ. CDR3 loop: CASSGSQSDRVRGYTF. CDR3 DNA sequence: TGCGCCAGCAGCGGCTCACAGAGCGACAGGGTCCGGGGCTACACCTTC. Full variable domain (remainder filled in from reference TRBV5-1 and TRBJ1-2): KAGVTQTPRYLIKTRGQQVTLSCSPISGHRSVSWYQQTPGQGLQFLFEYFSETQRNKGNFPGRFSGRQFSNSRSEMNVSTLELGDSALYLCASSGSQSDRVRGYTFGSGTRLTVV.

This chain uses TRBV19 with TRBJ2-7; TRBD1 matches at 8 bases. CDR1 is LNHDA, CDR2 SQIVND, per germline (reference sequence). The CDR3 length is 15 residues. V lost 3 bases to trimming and J lost 1 base; unmatched junction nucleotides: 5. CDR3: CASSIGQGTSYEQYF. The CDR3 DNA sequence: TGTGCCAGTAGTATTGGACAGGGAACTTCCTACGAGCAGTACTTC. The whole variable domain, remainder taken from reference TRBV19 and TRBJ2-7, is DGGITQSPKYLFRKEGQNVTLSCEQNLNHDAMYWYRQDPGQGLRLIYYSQIVNDFQKGDIAEGYSVSREKKESFPLTVTSAQKNPTAFYLCASSIGQGTSYEQYFGPGTRLTVT.

This sequence joins TRBV5-4 and TRBJ2-3, with 8 bases identical to TRBD2. This CDR3 spans 16 amino acids. CDR1 is SGHNT and CDR2 is YYREEE in the germline V gene (reference sequence). Germline trimming cut 4 bases from V and 6 bases from J; bases unmatched to any gene: 13. Written as DNA, the CDR3 is TGTGCCAGCAGCCCCTTAGGAGTAGCGGGGCGGGATACGCAGTATTTT. Its translation: CASSPLGVAGRDTQYF.

The CDR3: CASSEAGRGPTDTQYF. CDR3 coding DNA: TGTGCCAGCAGTGAAGCGGGGCGGGGGCCCACAGATACGCAGTATTTT. V is TRBV2 and J is TRBJ2-3; a weak D match, TRBD2 (7 bases). V was pared by 0 bases and J by 2 bases, with 12 bases between. CDR1 SNHLY and CDR2 FYNNEI come from the germline V gene. The CDR3 covers 16 residues.

The rearrangement links TRBV5-1 to TRBJ1-2, with a possible D match to TRBD1 (5 bases). V was shortened by 0 bases and J by 1 base, with 10 bases between the two germline ends. The CDR3 loop spans 15 amino acids. The germline V gene encodes CDR1 SGHRS and CDR2 YFSETQ. In DNA, the CDR3 is TGCGCCAGCAGCTTGGCCCTACAGGTTAACTATGGCTACACCTTC. This encodes CASSLALQVNYGYTF.

This clone was seen just once. This chain's CDR3 is CASSVLPSGDTQYF. As DNA, the CDR3 is TGTGCCAGCAGTGTCTTACCCTCGGGAGATACGCAGTATTTT. The V gene is TRBV27, the J gene TRBJ2-3; no reliable D call. The germline CDR1 and CDR2 sequences are MNHEY and SMNVEV (reference sequence). This CDR3 region has 14 residues. Trimming left V 5 bases short and J 5 bases short, with 14 bases between.

The chain recombines TRBV6-6 with TRBJ2-2; TRBD2 aligns across 13 bases. V shed 6 bases, J shed 4 bases, and the junction held 2 bases outside the gene matches. The CDR3 runs to 15 residues. Per the germline V gene, CDR1 is MNHNY and CDR2 is SVGAGI (reference sequence). The CDR3: CASSRTSGGTGELFF. The CDR3 region has the DNA TGTGCCAGCAGCCGGACTAGCGGGGGCACCGGGGAGCTGTTTTTT.

The rearrangement joins TRBV7-3 to TRBJ2-6, with 9 bases matching TRBD1. Germline V gives CDR1 SGHTA, CDR2 FQGTGA. This CDR3 spans 18 amino acids. V shed 1 base, J shed 4 bases, and the junction held 8 bases outside the gene matches. CDR3 sequence reads: CASSLKWTGVTGANVLTF. CDR3 coding DNA: TGTGCCAGCAGCTTAAAATGGACAGGGGTAACCGGGGCCAACGTCCTGACTTTC.

The gene calls are TRBV19 and TRBJ2-2; D uncertain. The CDR3 loop spans 16 amino acids. In germline, CDR1 is LNHDA, CDR2 SQIVND (reference sequence). V was cut by 6 bases and J by 0 bases, with 14 bases left in between. CDR3: CASSRTAVANTGELFF. CDR3 in DNA: TGTGCCAGTAGCAGAACAGCTGTGGCGAACACCGGGGAGCTGTTTTTT.

This clone was seen once. This chain uses TRBV5-3 with TRBJ2-7; TRBD1 matches 9 bases. TRBV5-3 is identified as an open reading frame with a role that is uncertain. The CDR3 loop spans 16 amino acids. Trimming took 3 bases from V and 4 from J; bases not matched to a gene: 11. Written as DNA, the CDR3 is TGTGCCAGAAGCTCTTCCAGACAGGGGGAGGAATACGAGCAGTACTTC. Translated, it gives CARSSSRQGEEYEQYF.

The chain is built from TRBV6-5 and TRBJ2-7, with TRBD1 matching 10 bases. Looked up from germline, CDR1 is MNHEY and CDR2 is SVGAGI. The trim removed 6 bases at V and 4 bases at J, leaving 6 bases unmatched. This CDR3 is 14 amino acids long. The CDR3 spells CASRYRDRGYEQYF. CDR3 sequence (DNA): TGTGCCAGCAGGTACCGGGACAGGGGTTACGAGCAGTACTTC.

The V and J genes are TRBV4-1 and TRBJ2-7, with 7 positions matching TRBD1. The germline CDR1 and CDR2 sequences are MGHRA and YSYEKL. Unmatched junction bases numbered 9, after V lost 3 bases and J lost 4 bases. CDR3 length equals 15 residues. CDR3 amino acids: CASSQVPGQFYEQYF. The CDR3 nucleotides read TGCGCCAGCAGCCAGGTTCCGGGACAGTTTTACGAGCAGTACTTC.

The J gene is TRBJ2-7, the V gene TRBV7-2; D is unclear. Germline CDR1 SGHTA, CDR2 FQGNSA. V was pared by 1 base and J by 3 bases, with 7 bases between. This CDR3 is built from 13 residues. For the CDR3, the DNA is TGTGCCAGCAGCTTAGAGGCAGGCTACGAGCAGTACTTC. Translated: CASSLEAGYEQYF.

The chain combines TRBV18 with TRBJ2-3; 8 bases fit TRBD1. This CDR3 is 14 amino acids long. Germline CDR1 KGHSH, CDR2 LQKENI. Germline trimming cut 3 bases from V and 4 bases from J; bases unmatched to any gene: 3. CDR3 DNA sequence: TGTGCCAGCTCACCCTTGACAGGGGCAGATACGCAGTATTTT. This gives the protein CASSPLTGADTQYF.

The chain recombines TRBV6-5 with TRBJ1-2; D not certain. V dropped 6 bases and J dropped 6 bases, with 17 bases sitting between them. The germline gives CDR1 MNHEY, CDR2 SVGAGI. The CDR3 runs to 14 residues. CDR3 DNA sequence: TGTGCCAGCAGGCCGGGGAGGCTAGGAAATGGCTACACCTTC. This codes for CASRPGRLGNGYTF.

This sequence joins TRBV19 and TRBJ2-1; 9 nucleotides line up with TRBD1. V dropped 10 bases and J dropped 5; count of bases not matched to a gene: 12. The germline gives CDR1 LNHDA, CDR2 SQIVND (reference sequence). The CDR3 runs 15 residues. The CDR3 loop reads CATRDDRGVHNEQFF. The CDR3, as DNA: TGTGCCACCCGGGACGACAGGGGGGTCCACAATGAGCAGTTCTTC.